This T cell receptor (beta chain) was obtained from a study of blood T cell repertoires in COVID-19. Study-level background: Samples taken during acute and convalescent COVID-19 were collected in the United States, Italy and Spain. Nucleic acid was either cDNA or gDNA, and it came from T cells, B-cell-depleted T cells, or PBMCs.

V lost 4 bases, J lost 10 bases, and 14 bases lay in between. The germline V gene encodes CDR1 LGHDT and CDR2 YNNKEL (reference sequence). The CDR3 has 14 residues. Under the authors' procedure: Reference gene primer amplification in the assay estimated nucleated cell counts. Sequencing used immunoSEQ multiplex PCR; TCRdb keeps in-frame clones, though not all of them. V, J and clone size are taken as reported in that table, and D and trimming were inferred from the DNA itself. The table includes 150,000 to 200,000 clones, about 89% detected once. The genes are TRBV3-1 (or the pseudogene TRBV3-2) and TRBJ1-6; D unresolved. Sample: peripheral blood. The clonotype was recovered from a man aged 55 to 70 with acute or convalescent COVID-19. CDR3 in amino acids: CASSRPGELSPLHF. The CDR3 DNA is TGTGCCAGCAGCCGGCCAGGTGAACTCTCACCCCTCCACTTT.